These 25 T cell receptor beta chains share one sample of origin, sequenced in a study of spatial heterogeneity in lung cancer. Study-level findings and limits: In tumors, expanded intratumoral alpha and beta TCR counts tracked mutation counts.

TCRdb reprocessed the 5' RACE reads via MiXCR and lists one record per CDR3 protein. The data show about 7,800 distinct CDR3 sequences, over 15% seen once. Specified time point: sample taken at primary tumor resection. The antigens for these receptors are not known. This material consisted of lung tumor tissue, taken at surgery. Source of these receptors: a female donor with early-stage non-small cell lung cancer.

This clonotype came up a few times. The V gene is TRBV7-6, the J gene TRBJ2-2; D not resolved. The CDR3 length is 15 residues. Trimming cost V 5 bases and J 1 base, with 11 bases left between them. CDR1 and CDR2 from the germline V gene are SGHVS and FNYEAQ. The CDR3 loop reads CASSQMTGNTGELFF. The CDR3 DNA is TGTGCCAGCAGCCAAATGACGGGGAACACCGGGGAGCTGTTTTTT. Complete variable domain (other parts from reference TRBV7-6 and TRBJ2-2): GAGVSQSPRYKVTKRGQDVALRCDPISGHVSLYWYRQALGQGPEFLTYFNYEAQQDKSGLPNDRFSAERPEGSISTLTIQRTEQRDSAMYRCASSQMTGNTGELFFGEGSRLTVL.

Within the sample, this clonotype is medium-sized. This chain links TRBV7-2 with TRBJ1-2, with D perhaps matching TRBD1 (6 bases). Germline values: CDR1 SGHTA, CDR2 FQGNSA. This CDR3 region has 14 residues. Trimming left V 1 base short and J 4 bases short, with 10 bases between. CDR3 sequence (DNA): TGTGCCAGCAGCTTAGAACGGACAGCCTATGGCTACACCTTC. This encodes CASSLERTAYGYTF.

This sequence joins TRBV28 and TRBJ2-7, with 8 bases matching TRBD1. CDR3 length: 14 amino acids. Germline CDR1 and CDR2: MDHEN and SYDVKM. The junction had 6 bases not matched to a gene; V was cut back by 4 bases and J by 4 bases. The CDR3 reads CASSSGGAGYEQYF. CDR3 bases: TGTGCCAGCAGTTCAGGGGGCGCGGGTTACGAGCAGTACTTC.

The chain links TRBV13 to TRBJ1-2, with no clear D. From germline, CDR1 is PRHDT and CDR2 FYEKMQ (reference sequence). There are 14 residues in the CDR3. V lost 2 bases and J 7 bases, leaving 14 bases between the germline ends. The CDR3 DNA is TGTGCCAGCAGCTTAACACGGACCGACTCTGGCTACACCTTC. Encoded protein: CASSLTRTDSGYTF.

This clonotype was detected only once. This may arise from a read error, as a much more abundant clone is one base away. The rearrangement joins TRBV6-2 or TRBV6-3 to TRBJ1-2, with 7 bases that match TRBD1. This CDR3 spans 15 amino acids. CDR1 and CDR2 (germline): MNHEY, SVGEGT. V shed 6 bases and J 9 bases; nucleotides not matched to a gene: 16. The CDR3 DNA reads as TGTGCCAGCAGCCCCCCGGAGGGGGCTAAGGATAGCTACACCTTC. Its protein product is CASSPPEGAKDSYTF.

The rearrangement joins TRBV7-4 to TRBJ2-5; the match to TRBD1 covers 8 bases. The CDR3 consists of 15 residues. V shed 1 base, J shed 4 bases, and the junction held 5 bases outside the gene matches. Germline V gives CDR1 SGHVT, CDR2 SQSDAQ. CDR3 sequence (DNA): TGTGCCAGCAGCTTAGGGCTCAGGGGGCGAGAGACCCAGTACTTC. Residues: CASSLGLRGRETQYF.

This clonotype has more than one count but fewer than ten. The CDR3 nucleotides are TGTGCCAGCAGCCCCGGGACAGGGCTTTCCTACGAGCAGTACTTC. It yields the protein CASSPGTGLSYEQYF. J is TRBJ2-7 and V is TRBV5-5; 9 nucleotides align to TRBD1. This CDR3 is 15 amino acids long. V lost 4 bases and J lost 1; bases outside the gene matches: 6. CDR1 and CDR2 (germline): SGHKS, YYEKEE (reference sequence).

This clonotype was seen a few times. J is TRBJ2-1 and V is TRBV9; 8 nucleotides line up with TRBD2. This CDR3 has 15 amino acids. Per the germline V gene, CDR1 is SGDLS and CDR2 is YYNGEE. V was pared by 6 bases and J by 2 bases, with 7 bases of the junction left unmatched. Written as DNA, the CDR3 is TGTGCCAGCACCCGGGGGGGTCCTGCCTACAATGAGCAGTTCTTC. Amino acid sequence: CASTRGGPAYNEQFF.

The sample holds a few counts of this clonotype. The rearrangement links TRBV5-6 to TRBJ1-2, with 7 bases aligning to TRBD1. The CDR3 extends over 16 amino acids. Germline assignment: CDR1 SGHDT and CDR2 YYEEEE. J gave up 1 base and V 2 bases, and 8 bases lay outside the gene matches. CDR3 region: CASSLGDRAYNYGYTF. As DNA, the CDR3 is TGTGCCAGCAGCTTAGGCGACAGGGCGTATAACTATGGCTACACCTTC.

The chain links TRBV12-5 to TRBJ2-1; 12 bases match TRBD1. The CDR3 loop spans 15 amino acids. In germline, CDR1 is LGHNT, CDR2 FRNRAP. The ends lost 7 bases at V and 6 bases at J; junction bases unmatched: 7. The DNA for the CDR3 is TGTGCTAGTGCCTCCTCGGGACAGGGGGCCAATGAGCAGTTCTTC. Amino acid sequence: CASASSGQGANEQFF.

This clonotype is judged medium-sized. V and J are TRBV20-1 and TRBJ2-1; D unresolved. V dropped 3 bases and J dropped 7 bases, with 7 bases sitting between them. CDR1 is DFQATT, CDR2 SNEGSKA, per germline (reference sequence). The CDR3 consists of 11 residues. This CDR3 reads CSARSWNEQFF. The CDR3 DNA follows: TGCAGTGCTAGGTCTTGGAATGAGCAGTTCTTC.

The chain has TRBV3-1 and TRBJ2-2; D call uncertain. The CDR3 runs 16 residues. Per the germline V gene, CDR1 is LGHDT and CDR2 is YNNKEL (reference sequence). Trimming removed 2 bases from V and 3 bases from J, with 13 bases in between. CDR3 DNA: TGTGCCAGCAGCCAAAGAAGGGTTGATGACACCGGGGAGCTGTTTTTT. The encoded protein is CASSQRRVDDTGELFF.

The chain carries TRBV3-1 and TRBJ1-2; no firm D call. Looked up from germline, CDR1 is LGHDT and CDR2 is YNNKEL (reference sequence). V was cut by 3 bases and J by 7 bases, with 12 bases left in between. CDR3 length: 13 residues. CDR3 sequence: CASSHRGLGGYTF. The DNA for the CDR3 is TGTGCCAGCAGCCACCGCGGGCTCGGTGGCTACACCTTC. The full variable domain, in which reference TRBV3-1 and TRBJ1-2 provide the parts outside the CDR3, is DTAVSQTPKYLVTQMGNDKSIKCEQNLGHDTMYWYKQDSKKFLKIMFSYNNKELIINETVPNRFSPKSPDKAHLNLHINSLELGDSAVYFCASSHRGLGGYTFGSGTRLTVV.

The J gene is TRBJ2-3, the V gene TRBV7-2; D tentatively fits TRBD1 or TRBD2 (5 bases each). The germline V gene has CDR1 SGHTA and CDR2 FQGNSA. Trimming took off 2 bases at V and 6 bases at J, with 12 bases between the two ends. This CDR3 spans 14 amino acids. Written as DNA, the CDR3 is TGTGCCAGCAGCTTAAAGAGGGGCGCTGATACGCAGTATTTT. This sequence encodes CASSLKRGADTQYF.

This clonotype is labeled as medium-sized. The chain carries TRBV28 and TRBJ1-6, with D unclear. The CDR3 is made up of 14 amino acids. Germline V gene lookup returns CDR1 MDHEN and CDR2 SYDVKM. V shed 2 bases and J shed 7 bases, with 9 bases lying between them. The CDR3 nucleotides are TGTGCCAGCAGTTTAGAAGGAATAAATTCACCCCTCCACTTT. This sequence encodes CASSLEGINSPLHF.

This clonotype was counted a few times. The V and J genes are TRBV28 and TRBJ2-7, with 9 bases that match TRBD1. Germline V gives CDR1 MDHEN, CDR2 SYDVKM. After removal of 6 bases from V and 3 bases from J, the junction contained 6 bases not matched to a gene. This CDR3 is 14 amino acids long. The CDR3 DNA sequence: TGTGCCAGCAGACTTACAGGGGGCGGCTACGAGCAGTACTTC. Translated, it gives CASRLTGGGYEQYF.

The sample holds a few counts of this clonotype. This chain links TRBV5-1 with TRBJ2-5; D is uncertain. V was cut by 3 bases and J by 2 bases, with 17 bases left in between. This CDR3 is 16 amino acids long. Germline values: CDR1 SGHRS, CDR2 YFSETQ. The chain's CDR3 is CASSSGPALIQETQYF. CDR3 bases: TGCGCCAGCAGCTCCGGACCGGCGCTTATACAAGAGACCCAGTACTTC. Complete variable domain (other parts from reference TRBV5-1 and TRBJ2-5): KAGVTQTPRYLIKTRGQQVTLSCSPISGHRSVSWYQQTPGQGLQFLFEYFSETQRNKGNFPGRFSGRQFSNSRSEMNVSTLELGDSALYLCASSSGPALIQETQYFGPGTRLLVL.

The chain employs TRBV15 and TRBJ1-2, with no clear D. This CDR3 is 13 amino acids long. V gave up 6 bases and J gave up 2 bases, with 10 bases separating them. Per the germline V gene, CDR1 is LNHNV and CDR2 is YYDKDF (reference sequence). The CDR3 DNA is TGTGCCACCAGTTACACTCTCAACTATGGCTACACCTTC. Translation gives CATSYTLNYGYTF.

The rearrangement links TRBV28 to TRBJ1-2; a weak D match, TRBD1 (6 bases). The length of the CDR3 is 17 residues. Looked up from germline, CDR1 is MDHEN and CDR2 is SYDVKM. Trimming took off 8 bases at V and 4 bases at J, with 26 bases between the two ends. The chain's CDR3 is CASLTRIGGLRTYGYTF. Here the CDR3 DNA reads TGTGCCAGCCTTACCCGGATTGGGGGGCTCAGGACCTATGGCTACACCTTC.

The sample holds a few counts of this clonotype. The V and J genes are TRBV5-1 and TRBJ1-4; TRBD1 matches 7 bases. In germline, CDR1 is SGHRS, CDR2 YFSETQ. The CDR3 is made up of 14 amino acids. V lost 1 base, J lost 5 bases, and 2 bases stayed unmatched. CDR3 amino acids: CASSLSQGNEKLFF. DNA for the CDR3: TGCGCCAGCAGCTTGTCACAGGGGAATGAAAAACTGTTTTTT.

In DNA, the CDR3 is TGTGCCAGCAGCTCTCGACAGGGAAGGGACTACAATGAGCAGTTCTTC. As protein: CASSSRQGRDYNEQFF. V is TRBV11-1 and J is TRBJ2-1, with 7 bases that match TRBD1. Looked up from germline, CDR1 is SGHAT and CDR2 is FQDESV (reference sequence). This CDR3 is built from 16 residues. V lost 4 bases to trimming and J lost 3 bases; unmatched junction nucleotides: 9.

This rearrangement joins TRBV20-1 to TRBJ2-6, with 7 nucleotides matching TRBD1. The length of the CDR3 is 16 residues. Germline-derived CDR1 and CDR2 are DFQATT and SNEGSKA (reference sequence). Trimming removed 5 bases from V and 0 bases from J; junction bases left unmatched: 7. The CDR3 DNA reads TGCAGTGCTGCCCGGGACAGCATCTCTGGGGCCAACGTCCTGACTTTC. Protein: CSAARDSISGANVLTF.

V usage is TRBV18 and J usage is TRBJ2-3; D is unresolved. The CDR3 is made up of 12 amino acids. Trimming took off 6 bases at V and 6 bases at J, with 10 bases between the two ends. Germline assignment: CDR1 KGHSH and CDR2 LQKENI. The CDR3 coding sequence is TGTGCCAGCTCCCCTTTGGGGGATACGCAGTATTTT. Its translation: CASSPLGDTQYF.

In its sample, this clonotype is medium-sized (0.01 to 0.1%). This chain joins TRBV20-1 and TRBJ2-3, with 7 positions matching TRBD2. Germline-derived CDR1 and CDR2 are DFQATT and SNEGSKA (reference sequence). The CDR3 consists of 13 residues. V lost 2 bases to trimming and J lost 10 bases; unmatched junction nucleotides: 9. The CDR3 loop reads CSARTAGPRPQYF. The DNA for the CDR3 is TGCAGTGCTAGAACAGCGGGGCCAAGGCCGCAGTATTTT.

By sample fraction, this clonotype is medium-sized. The chain combines TRBV7-3 with TRBJ2-5; 7 bases fit TRBD1. Germline V gene lookup returns CDR1 SGHTA and CDR2 FQGTGA. The V gene end was trimmed by 2 bases and the J gene end by 5 bases; junction bases not matched to a gene: 2. The CDR3 is made up of 13 amino acids. CDR3 DNA: TGTGCCAGCAGCTTATACAGGGGTGAGACCCAGTACTTC. Residues: CASSLYRGETQYF. The whole variable domain, filled in from reference TRBV7-3 and TRBJ2-5, reads GAGVSQTPSNKVTEKGKYVELRCDPISGHTALYWYRQSLGQGPEFLIYFQGTGAADDSGLPNDRFFAVRPEGSVSTLKIQRTERGDSAVYLCASSLYRGETQYFGPGTRLLVL.